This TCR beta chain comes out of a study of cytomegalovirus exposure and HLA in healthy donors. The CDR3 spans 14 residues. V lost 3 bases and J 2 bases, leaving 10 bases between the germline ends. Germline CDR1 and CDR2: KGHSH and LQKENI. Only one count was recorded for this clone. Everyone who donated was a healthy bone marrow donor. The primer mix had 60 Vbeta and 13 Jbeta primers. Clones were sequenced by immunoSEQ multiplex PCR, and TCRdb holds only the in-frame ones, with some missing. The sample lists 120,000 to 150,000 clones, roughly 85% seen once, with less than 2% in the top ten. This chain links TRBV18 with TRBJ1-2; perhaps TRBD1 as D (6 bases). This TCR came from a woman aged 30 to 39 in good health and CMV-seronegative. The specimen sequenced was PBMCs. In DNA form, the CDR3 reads TGTGCCAGCTCACCCGACAGGCCGAACTATGGCTACACCTTC. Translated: CASSPDRPNYGYTF.